The 32 T cell receptor beta chains reported below all come from one sample, sequenced in a study of OX40 agonist ivuxolimab in advanced cancers. The assay was immunoSEQ multiplex PCR, and TCRdb's table has in-frame clones only and misses some. Seen here are some 63,000 clones, roughly nine tenths observed once, and the top ten hold about 13%. The starting material was CD4+ or CD8+ T cells sorted from blood, obtained in a trial of the OX40 agonist ivuxolimab. The receptors here all came from an adult with an advanced solid tumor such as melanoma, head and neck, liver or kidney cancer.

The gene calls are TRBV11-2 and TRBJ1-2; 9 bases map to TRBD1. V was pared by 6 bases and J by 1 base, with 6 bases of the junction left unmatched. Looked up from germline, CDR1 is SGHAT and CDR2 is FQNNGV. The CDR3 length is 15 residues. Here the CDR3 DNA reads TGTGCCAGCAGGGCCGGGACAGGGTTTAACTATGGCTACACCTTC. It encodes CASRAGTGFNYGYTF. The full variable domain, in which reference TRBV11-2 and TRBJ1-2 provide the parts outside the CDR3, is EAGVAQSPRYKIIEKRQSVAFWCNPISGHATLYWYQQILGQGPKLLIQFQNNGVVDDSQLPKDRFSAERLKGVDSTLKIQPAKLEDSAVYLCASRAGTGFNYGYTFGSGTRLTVV.

This chain links TRBV2 with TRBJ1-5; tentatively, D is TRBD1 (6 bases). Trimming removed 4 bases at V and 7 bases at J, with 14 bases between. The CDR3 extends over 14 amino acids. The germline V gene encodes CDR1 SNHLY and CDR2 FYNNEI. The CDR3 nucleotides are TGTGCCAGCAGTGCGAGCGAGGGGGGACAGCCCCAGCATTTT. It codes for CASSASEGGQPQHF.

Only one count was recorded for this clone. V gene TRBV7-9 combines with J gene TRBJ2-1; D remains unclear. This CDR3 comprises 12 residues. Germline loops: CDR1 SEHNR, CDR2 FQNEAQ (reference sequence). The V end lost 4 bases, the J end lost 8 bases, and 9 bases lay between the germline ends. CDR3 sequence: CASSSREDEQFF. The DNA of the CDR3 is TGTGCCAGCAGCTCGAGAGAGGATGAGCAGTTCTTC.

The chain combines TRBV7-9 with TRBJ2-3; D is possibly TRBD1 (6 bases). Germline CDR1 reads SEHNR; CDR2 reads FQNEAQ (reference sequence). V was clipped by 5 bases and J by 5 bases, with 20 bases between them. The CDR3 sequence is 16 residues long. DNA for the CDR3: TGTGCCAGCAGCCAACGGGACACCACAGCCAGAGATACGCAGTATTTT. It encodes CASSQRDTTARDTQYF.

The gene calls are TRBV9 and TRBJ2-5, with D perhaps TRBD1 or TRBD2 (5 bases each). This CDR3 spans 15 amino acids. V lost 4 bases and J 1 base, leaving 14 bases between the germline ends. Germline values: CDR1 SGDLS, CDR2 YYNGEE. The DNA of the CDR3 is TGTGCCAGCAGCCCAGAGGGACGGACCCAAGAGACCCAGTACTTC. Protein: CASSPEGRTQETQYF.

V and J are TRBV4-2 and TRBJ2-3, with 11 bases lining up with TRBD2. With 3 bases clipped from V and 1 base from J, the junction kept 3 bases outside the gene matches. The CDR3 totals 16 residues. CDR1 and CDR2 (germline): LGHNA, YNFKEQ. The DNA for the CDR3 is TGTGCCAGCAGCCATCTGACTAGCGGGGGCACAGATACGCAGTATTTT. Translated, it gives CASSHLTSGGTDTQYF.

The genes are TRBV15 and TRBJ1-5; TRBD1 aligns across 9 bases. Per germline, CDR1 LNHNV and CDR2 YYDKDF (reference sequence). The CDR3 is made up of 16 amino acids. Unmatched junction bases numbered 9, after V lost 2 bases and J lost 7 bases. CDR3 sequence: CATSRPPGTGSQPQHF. CDR3 coding DNA: TGTGCCACCAGCAGACCCCCCGGGACAGGGTCGCAGCCCCAGCATTTT.

This chain connects TRBV9 to TRBJ1-2; D is perhaps TRBD1 (5 bases). The length of the CDR3 is 14 residues. Trimming removed 2 bases at V and 2 bases at J, with 10 bases between. Germline-derived CDR1 and CDR2 are SGDLS and YYNGEE. CDR3 sequence: CASSVGRQNYGYTF. The CDR3 DNA sequence: TGTGCCAGCAGCGTGGGACGGCAAAACTATGGCTACACCTTC.

This clone was detected only a few times. The genes are TRBV19 and TRBJ1-1; TRBD1 aligns across 8 bases. This CDR3 region has 13 residues. From germline, CDR1 is LNHDA and CDR2 SQIVND (reference sequence). V shed 3 bases, J shed 5 bases, and the junction held 2 bases outside the gene matches. CDR3 DNA: TGTGCCAGTAGTATGACAGGGGAGACTGAAGCTTTCTTT. It translates to CASSMTGETEAFF.

The chain links TRBV20-1 to TRBJ1-2; no definite D call. The length of the CDR3 is 8 residues. Germline V gene data show CDR1 as DFQATT and CDR2 as SNEGSKA (reference sequence). CDR3 in amino acids: CRGHGYTF. CDR3 coding DNA: TGCAGAGGCCATGGCTACACCTTC.

This chain uses TRBV27 with TRBJ2-5; D not certain. Trimming removed 3 bases from V and 4 bases from J, with 12 bases in between. Germline CDR1 reads MNHEY; CDR2 reads SMNVEV (reference sequence). There are 14 residues in the CDR3. The CDR3 coding sequence is TGTGCCAGCAGTTTGGATGGAAATTCAGAGACCCAGTACTTC. Amino acids: CASSLDGNSETQYF.

The gene calls are TRBV2 and TRBJ2-1; D unclear. The CDR3 contains 13 residues. V lost 3 bases, J lost 1 base, and 4 bases lay in between. CDR1 and CDR2 from the germline V gene are SNHLY and FYNNEI. The CDR3 sequence is CASSDLSYNEQFF. For the CDR3, the DNA is TGTGCCAGCAGTGATTTGTCCTACAATGAGCAGTTCTTC.

The gene calls are TRBV9 and TRBJ2-3, with TRBD2 as a possible D gene (6 bases). With 3 bases removed from V and 9 bases from J, the gap between germline ends came to 11 bases. This CDR3 comprises 12 residues. In germline, CDR1 is SGDLS, CDR2 YYNGEE. CDR3 in amino acids: CASSAPRGTQYF. The CDR3 DNA is TGTGCCAGCAGCGCCCCACGGGGGACGCAGTATTTT.

This chain uses TRBV18 with TRBJ2-7; 11 bases map to TRBD2. This CDR3 contains 15 residues. Germline V gives CDR1 KGHSH, CDR2 LQKENI. V lost 3 bases to trimming and J lost 6 bases; unmatched junction nucleotides: 7. The CDR3 spells CASSPPLTSGIEQYF. CDR3 coding DNA: TGTGCCAGCTCACCTCCCCTGACTAGCGGGATCGAGCAGTACTTC. Full variable domain (outside the CDR3, taken from reference TRBV18 and TRBJ2-7): NAGVMQNPRHLVRRRGQEARLRCSPMKGHSHVYWYRQLPEEGLKFMVYLQKENIIDESGMPKERFSAEFPKEGPSILRIQQVVRGDSAAYFCASSPPLTSGIEQYFGPGTRLTVT.

V usage is TRBV7-9 and J usage is TRBJ2-1; TRBD1 aligns across 9 bases. The J segment lost 6 bases and the V segment lost 7 bases, leaving 10 bases of the junction unmatched. The germline CDR1 and CDR2 sequences are SEHNR and FQNEAQ (reference sequence). The CDR3 has 15 residues. The CDR3 reads CASIIQGAQLNEQFF. The CDR3 nucleotides read TGTGCCAGCATCATACAGGGGGCCCAACTCAATGAGCAGTTCTTC.

V is TRBV7-3 and J is TRBJ2-3, with D tentatively TRBD2 (6 bases). The V and J ends lost 3 bases and 1 base respectively, with 11 bases between them. The germline V gene has CDR1 SGHTA and CDR2 FQGTGA. The CDR3 is made up of 15 amino acids. CDR3 DNA sequence: TGTGCCAGCAGCTTCCCCGCTAGCGGCACAGATACGCAGTATTTT. The encoded protein is CASSFPASGTDTQYF.

This chain joins TRBV28 and TRBJ1-2, with 9 positions matching TRBD1. CDR3 length: 16 residues. The ends lost 7 bases at V and 2 bases at J; junction bases unmatched: 11. CDR1 is MDHEN, CDR2 SYDVKM, per germline. For the CDR3, the DNA is TGTGCCAGCAAACCCTACCCGGGACAGGGAAACTATGGCTACACCTTC. It codes for CASKPYPGQGNYGYTF.

This chain joins TRBV7-2 and TRBJ2-4; no clear D. This CDR3 contains 15 residues. V lost 2 bases and J lost 0, with 8 bases in between. CDR1 is SGHTA, CDR2 FQGNSA, per germline. The chain's CDR3 is CASSLTARAKNIQYF. The CDR3 coding sequence is TGTGCCAGCAGCTTAACTGCGCGAGCCAAAAACATTCAGTACTTC. Together with reference TRBV7-2 and TRBJ2-4, the CDR3 gives the full variable domain: GAGVSQSPSNKVTEKGKDVELRCDPISGHTALYWYRQSLGQGLEFLIYFQGNSAPDKSGLPSDRFSAERTGGSVSTLTIQRTQQEDSAVYLCASSLTARAKNIQYFGAGTRLSVL.

J is TRBJ2-7 and V is TRBV27; the D gene is possibly TRBD1 (6 bases). Per germline, CDR1 MNHEY and CDR2 SMNVEV (reference sequence). V lost 8 bases and J 6 bases, leaving 11 bases between the germline ends. The CDR3 has 11 amino acids. The CDR3 nucleotides are TGTGCCAGCCGAGGGGGTGGCGAGCAGTACTTC. This codes for CASRGGGEQYF.

This sequence joins TRBV28 and TRBJ1-4; 10 nucleotides line up with TRBD1. Germline assignment: CDR1 MDHEN and CDR2 SYDVKM. J lost 5 bases, V lost 8 bases, and 5 bases had no gene match. The CDR3 runs to 14 residues. The chain's CDR3 is CASCPGQGNEKLFF. DNA of the CDR3: TGTGCCAGCTGCCCGGGACAGGGGAATGAAAAACTGTTTTTT.

V usage is TRBV9 and J usage is TRBJ2-3; TRBD2 agrees at 9 bases. The germline gives CDR1 SGDLS, CDR2 YYNGEE. The junction had 4 bases not matched to a gene; V was cut back by 2 bases and J by 0 bases. The CDR3 extends over 16 amino acids. CDR3 sequence reads: CASSVSGGQSTDTQYF. The DNA for the CDR3 is TGTGCCAGCAGCGTCAGCGGGGGGCAGAGCACAGATACGCAGTATTTT.

V gene TRBV2 combines with J gene TRBJ1-4, with D uncertain. V lost 6 bases, J lost 7 bases, and 18 bases lay in between. The CDR3 loop spans 15 amino acids. CDR1 and CDR2 from the germline V gene are SNHLY and FYNNEI. For the CDR3, the DNA is TGTGCCAGCAGCCTCTTTATTTTGAGTAGTGAAAAACTGTTTTTT. Translated: CASSLFILSSEKLFF.

V gene TRBV4-1 combines with J gene TRBJ2-1; D possibly uses TRBD1 or TRBD2 (5 bases each). This CDR3 has 15 residues. Germline CDR1 reads MGHRA; CDR2 reads YSYEKL. V lost 2 bases and J lost 4, with 12 bases in between. The CDR3 sequence is CASSQPGTEYNEQFF. The CDR3 DNA is TGCGCCAGCAGCCAACCTGGGACCGAATACAATGAGCAGTTCTTC.

Remarks on this clone: Other DNA sequences in this specimen translate into the identical CDR3. The chain uses TRBV9 and TRBJ2-7; TRBD2 might be the D (6 bases). Trimming stripped 2 bases from V and 0 bases from J, with 9 bases between. The CDR3 spans 14 residues. Germline V CDR1 and CDR2: SGDLS, YYNGEE. The chain's CDR3 is CASSVGGSSYEQYF. In nucleotides, the CDR3 is TGTGCCAGCAGCGTGGGGGGAAGCTCCTACGAGCAGTACTTC.

This chain links TRBV29-1 with TRBJ2-1; perhaps TRBD1 as D (7 bases). Per the germline V gene, CDR1 is SQVTM and CDR2 is ANQGSEA. CDR3 size: 21 residues. The V and J ends lost 7 bases and 0 bases respectively, with 34 bases between them. CDR3 in DNA: TGCAGCGGAACAATTACAGGGGACTTAGGACCCCGGACCCTCTCCTACAATGAGCAGTTCTTC. Protein product: CSGTITGDLGPRTLSYNEQFF.

This clone was observed once. V gene TRBV27 combines with J gene TRBJ1-5; D remains unclear. The CDR3 has 14 residues. In germline, CDR1 is MNHEY, CDR2 SMNVEV (reference sequence). V was trimmed by 5 bases and J by 5 bases, leaving 13 bases between them. CDR3 in amino acids: CASSGDGFYQPQHF. The DNA of the CDR3 is TGTGCCAGCAGTGGTGATGGGTTTTATCAGCCCCAGCATTTT.

The rearrangement joins TRBV5-1 to TRBJ2-2; D gene unclear. Between the trimmed V and J ends, which lost 3 bases and 3 bases, there was a span of 6 bases. The CDR3 sequence is 13 residues long. The V gene's germline CDR1 is SGHRS and CDR2 YFSETQ. The CDR3 spells CASSSAYTGELFF. Written as DNA, the CDR3 is TGCGCCAGCAGCTCGGCTTACACCGGGGAGCTGTTTTTT.

The genes are TRBV21-1 and TRBJ1-1; the tabulated D call, TRBD1, remains unverified against the DNA. TRBV21-1 counts as a pseudogene. The CDR3 runs 15 residues. CDR3 region: CASSKEDRLNTEAFF. The CDR3 coding sequence is TGTGCCAGCAGCAAAGAAGACAGGTTGAACACTGAAGCTTTCTTT.

J is TRBJ1-2 and V is TRBV29-1; weak D call: TRBD1 (6 bases). This CDR3 region has 13 residues. CDR1 and CDR2 from the germline V gene are SQVTM and ANQGSEA. V gave up 7 bases and J gave up 8 bases, with 20 bases separating them. CDR3 amino acids: CSGDDWGAGGYTF. The CDR3 DNA reads TGCAGCGGGGATGATTGGGGGGCTGGAGGCTACACCTTC.

The J gene is TRBJ2-4, the V gene TRBV2; D remains ambiguous. V lost 3 bases to trimming and J lost 3 bases, with 9 bases between them. In germline, CDR1 is SNHLY, CDR2 FYNNEI. The CDR3 totals 14 residues. The CDR3 region has the DNA TGTGCCAGCAGTGATGGGGTGGGCAAAAACATTCAGTACTTC. It encodes CASSDGVGKNIQYF.

The chain is built from TRBV28 and TRBJ2-7, with 9 bases aligning to TRBD1. Germline V gene lookup returns CDR1 MDHEN and CDR2 SYDVKM. V lost 3 bases and J lost 1; bases outside the gene matches: 13. The CDR3 consists of 18 residues. The CDR3, as DNA: TGTGCCAGCAGTTTCACCCCTCGGGACAGGGAACGGTCCTACGAGCAGTACTTC. It encodes CASSFTPRDRERSYEQYF. Based on the CDR3 plus reference TRBV28 and TRBJ2-7, the full variable domain is DVKVTQSSRYLVKRTGEKVFLECVQDMDHENMFWYRQDPGLGLRLIYFSYDVKMKEKGDIPEGYSVSREKKERFSLILESASTNQTSMYLCASSFTPRDRERSYEQYFGPGTRLTVT.

This clone was recorded a few times. The chain employs TRBV7-3 and TRBJ2-1; maybe TRBD2 (7 bases). Deletions cut 4 bases from V and 4 bases from J, with 11 bases between. CDR1 and CDR2 (germline): SGHTA, FQGTGA. The CDR3 is made up of 14 amino acids. Here the CDR3 reads CASSYGGPYNEQFF. The CDR3 DNA reads TGTGCCAGCAGCTACGGGGGGCCATACAATGAGCAGTTCTTC.